This T cell receptor (beta chain) is drawn from a study of blood T cell repertoires in COVID-19. Study as a whole: Spain, Italy and the United States supplied samples that represented acute and convalescent COVID-19.

Adults between roughly 18 and 95 years of age took part from 20 to 25 US areas. Under the authors' procedure: Reference gene primer amplification gave nucleated cell count estimates. Generated by immunoSEQ multiplex PCR, the TCRdb table keeps only in-frame clones and is missing some. D and trimming were read from the DNA, whereas the V and J calls and clone size are those reported in that table. The table shows 200,000 to 250,000 clones, with around 88% occurring only once. The CDR3 has 13 residues. Looked up from germline, CDR1 is SGDLS and CDR2 is YYNGEE. V lost 5 bases to trimming and J lost 2 bases, with 10 bases between them.

V usage is TRBV9 and J usage is TRBJ1-2; D might be TRBD1 (6 bases). This TCR was recovered from a woman between 50 and 59 years old with acute COVID-19. Sequences were obtained from PBMCs or T cells enriched from blood (not recorded which). CDR3 protein: CASSPQGNYGYTF. The DNA for the CDR3 is TGTGCCAGCAGTCCTCAGGGGAACTATGGCTACACCTTC.